The TCR beta chain under discussion was sequenced for a study of blood T cell repertoires in COVID-19. At the level of the study: Both acute and convalescent COVID-19 samples were obtained from the United States, Italy and Spain.

V lost 1 base and J lost 2; bases outside the gene matches: 3. The CDR3 spans 17 residues. CDR1 is LGHDT and CDR2 is YNNKEL in the germline V gene (reference sequence). Assay used: immunoSEQ multiplex PCR; TCRdb lists only in-frame clones, some missing. This sample has 200,000 to 300,000 clones; approximately 81% occur once, and the top ten carry around 4.2%. Source material: peripheral blood. This receptor was obtained from a man aged 60 to 75 with acute or convalescent COVID-19. J is TRBJ2-3 and V is TRBV3-1 (or the pseudogene TRBV3-2); 13 bases align to TRBD2. DNA of the CDR3: TGTGCCAGCAGCCAAGGACTAGCGGGAGGCTACACAGATACGCAGTATTTT. Its protein is CASSQGLAGGYTDTQYF.